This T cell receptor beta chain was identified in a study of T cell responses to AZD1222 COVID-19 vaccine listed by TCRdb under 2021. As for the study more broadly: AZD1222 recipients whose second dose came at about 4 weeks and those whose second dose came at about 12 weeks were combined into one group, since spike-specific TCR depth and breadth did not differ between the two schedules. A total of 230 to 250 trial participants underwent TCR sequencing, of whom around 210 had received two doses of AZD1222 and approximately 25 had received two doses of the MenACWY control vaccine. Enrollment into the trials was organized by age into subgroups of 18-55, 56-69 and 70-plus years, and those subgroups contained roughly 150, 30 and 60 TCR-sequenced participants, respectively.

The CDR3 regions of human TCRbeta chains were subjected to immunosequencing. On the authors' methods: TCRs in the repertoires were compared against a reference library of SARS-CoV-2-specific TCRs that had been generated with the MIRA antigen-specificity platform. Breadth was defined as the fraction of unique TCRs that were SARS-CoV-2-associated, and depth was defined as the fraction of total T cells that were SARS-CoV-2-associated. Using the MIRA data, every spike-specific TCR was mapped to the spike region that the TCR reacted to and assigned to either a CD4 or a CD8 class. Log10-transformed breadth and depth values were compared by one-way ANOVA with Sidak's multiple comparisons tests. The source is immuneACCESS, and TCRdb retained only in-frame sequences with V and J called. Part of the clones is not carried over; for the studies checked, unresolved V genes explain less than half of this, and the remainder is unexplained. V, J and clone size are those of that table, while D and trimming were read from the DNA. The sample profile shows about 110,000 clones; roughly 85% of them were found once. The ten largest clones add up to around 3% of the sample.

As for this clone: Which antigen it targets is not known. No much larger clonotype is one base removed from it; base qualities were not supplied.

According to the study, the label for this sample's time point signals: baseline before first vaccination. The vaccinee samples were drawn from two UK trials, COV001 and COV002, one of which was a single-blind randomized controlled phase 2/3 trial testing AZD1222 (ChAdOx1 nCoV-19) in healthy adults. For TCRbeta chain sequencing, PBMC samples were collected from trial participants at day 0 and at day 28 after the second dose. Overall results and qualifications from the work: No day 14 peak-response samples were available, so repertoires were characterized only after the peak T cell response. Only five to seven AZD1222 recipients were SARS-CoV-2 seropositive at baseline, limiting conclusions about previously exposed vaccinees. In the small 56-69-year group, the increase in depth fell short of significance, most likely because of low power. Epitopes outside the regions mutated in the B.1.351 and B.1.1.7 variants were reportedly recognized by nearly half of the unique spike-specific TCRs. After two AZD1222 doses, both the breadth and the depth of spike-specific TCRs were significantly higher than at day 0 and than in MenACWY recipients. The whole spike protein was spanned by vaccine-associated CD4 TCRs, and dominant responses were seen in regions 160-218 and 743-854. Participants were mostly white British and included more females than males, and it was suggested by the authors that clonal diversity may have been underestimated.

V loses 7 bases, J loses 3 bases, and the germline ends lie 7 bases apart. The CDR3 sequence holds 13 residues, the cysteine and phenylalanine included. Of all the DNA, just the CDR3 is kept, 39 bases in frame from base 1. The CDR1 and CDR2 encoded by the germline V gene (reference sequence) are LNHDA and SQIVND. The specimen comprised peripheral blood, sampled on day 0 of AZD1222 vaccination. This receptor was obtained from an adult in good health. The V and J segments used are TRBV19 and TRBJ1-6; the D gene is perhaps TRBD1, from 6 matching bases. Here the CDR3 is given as CASKTGYNSPLHF. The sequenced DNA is TGTGCCAGTAAGACAGGCTATAATTCACCCCTCCACTTT.